This section outlines one T cell receptor beta chain sequence together with its context. Its antigen is undetermined. Genomic DNA, serving as template, underwent TCR beta VDJ and CDR3 profiling. One entry per CDR3 protein, called by TCRdb with MiXCR from the reads. The data contain 200,000 to 300,000 distinct CDR3 sequences, 82% of them seen just once; the ten biggest clones take up 40% to 50%. Patients included in sequencing had previously demonstrated CD8+CD57+ cell expansion by flow cytometry. Each patient carried a diagnosis of severe acquired aplastic anemia. Patients had undergone no therapy by the time their blood was sampled. These data originate in a study of CD8+CD57+ T cells in acquired aplastic anemia. On the study more broadly: Yields of DNA that came from sorted CD4+ and CD8+ cells averaged about 3.5 ug. General observations from the study: Overlap between patients and controls comprised about 30 CD8+ CDR3 sequences.

Sequenced material: sorted CD4+, CD8+, or CD8+CD57+ T cells (not recorded which) from PBMCs. The receptor's source is a human donor with aplastic anemia.

Here the CDR3 reads CASSLEREVTEAFF. In DNA form, the CDR3 reads TGTGCCAGCAGCTTGGAGAGGGAAGTCACTGAAGCTTTCTTT. The J gene is TRBJ1-1, the V gene TRBV5-6; no reliable D call. V was pared by 0 bases and J by 4 bases, with 10 bases between. CDR3 length: 14 residues. CDR1 SGHDT and CDR2 YYEEEE come from the germline V gene.